A selection of T cell receptor beta chains follows, all from one sample in a study of sequential checkpoint blockade in melanoma. Sequenced by immunoSEQ multiplex PCR; TCRdb stores in-frame clones only, minus some. Of roughly 6,800 clones listed, under 30% are singletons. The material was tumor tissue (inferred from file names), obtained from a patient given nivolumab and ipilimumab in sequence. All receptors come from a human donor with melanoma. Both conserved end residues are part of each CDR3. The D gene is left open where the match is weak. Rows may omit the clone size; those that give it use once, few, many or a size class.

clone_size: many; d_call: TRBD2; j_call: TRBJ2-7; v_call: TRBV4-1; cdr3_nt: TGCGCCAGCAGCCAAGAGGGACTAGCGGGAGTAGAAGAGCAGTACTTC; cdr3_aa: CASSQEGLAGVEEQYF
clone_size: -; d_call: TRBD1; j_call: TRBJ1-1; v_call: TRBV18; cdr3_nt: TGTGCCAGCTCACCACTCACAGGGGGATTATCGAACACTGAAGCTTTCTTT; cdr3_aa: CASSPLTGGLSNTEAFF
clone_size: -; d_call: TRBD1; j_call: TRBJ2-2; v_call: TRBV9; cdr3_nt: TGTGCCAGCAGCCGGACAGGGTTAGCCGGGGAGCTGTTTTTT; cdr3_aa: CASSRTGLAGELFF
clone_size: few; d_call: -; j_call: TRBJ2-7; v_call: TRBV6-8; cdr3_nt: TGTGCCAGCCTGGGACTCCAGGGGATCTACGAGCAGTACTTC; cdr3_aa: CASLGLQGIYEQYF
clone_size: -; d_call: -; j_call: TRBJ1-2; v_call: TRBV6-8; cdr3_nt: TGTGCCAGCAGGGAGTCAGCACAGGTTACTAACTATGGCTACACCTTC; cdr3_aa: CASRESAQVTNYGYTF
clone_size: -; d_call: TRBD1; j_call: TRBJ1-2; v_call: TRBV19; cdr3_nt: TGTGCCATTGGGACAGGGGGCAGTGGCTATGGCTACACCTTC; cdr3_aa: CAIGTGGSGYGYTF
clone_size: many; d_call: TRBD2; j_call: TRBJ2-5; v_call: TRBV11-3; cdr3_nt: TGTGCCAGCAGCTTTACGGGGGGACTAAAAGAGACCCAGTACTTC; cdr3_aa: CASSFTGGLKETQYF
clone_size: many; d_call: TRBD2; j_call: TRBJ2-3; v_call: TRBV7-6; cdr3_nt: TGTGCCAGCAGCCAAAGCGGGAGGGACACAGATACGCAGTATTTT; cdr3_aa: CASSQSGRDTDTQYF
clone_size: few; d_call: -; j_call: TRBJ1-2; v_call: TRBV6-8; cdr3_nt: TGTGCCAGCACTTTATCGGACCCCGTAGGAGCGGGCTACACCTTC; cdr3_aa: CASTLSDPVGAGYTF
clone_size: few; d_call: -; j_call: TRBJ2-3; v_call: TRBV30; cdr3_nt: TGTGCCTGGAGTGCTCAGACTACTGGACTCATCCATTTT; cdr3_aa: CAWSAQTTGLIHF
clone_size: -; d_call: TRBD1; j_call: TRBJ2-1; v_call: TRBV5-1; cdr3_nt: TGCGCCAGCAGCCGAGGACAGGTCCACAATGAGCAGTTCTTC; cdr3_aa: CASSRGQVHNEQFF
clone_size: many; d_call: TRBD1; j_call: TRBJ1-1; v_call: TRBV9; cdr3_nt: TGTGCCAGCAGCTCGGGGACAGGGAACACTGAAGCTTTCTTT; cdr3_aa: CASSSGTGNTEAFF
clone_size: once; d_call: -; j_call: TRBJ2-3; v_call: TRBV15; cdr3_nt: TGTGCCACCAGCAGAGAATCTCGGGGACCCAGCACAGATACGCAGTATTTT; cdr3_aa: CATSRESRGPSTDTQYF
clone_size: -; d_call: -; j_call: TRBJ2-2; v_call: TRBV11-3; cdr3_nt: TGTGCCAGCAGCTCGACTAGTCACGCCGGGGAGCTGTTTTTT; cdr3_aa: CASSSTSHAGELFF
clone_size: -; d_call: -; j_call: TRBJ2-4; v_call: TRBV28; cdr3_nt: TGTGCCAGCAGTCTCCCGGGTGTAGCCAAAAACATTCAGTACTTC; cdr3_aa: CASSLPGVAKNIQYF
clone_size: once; d_call: TRBD2; j_call: TRBJ2-5; v_call: TRBV19; cdr3_nt: TGTGCCAGCCAAACGACTAGCGGGAGTTTGGAGACCCAGTACTTC; cdr3_aa: CASQTTSGSLETQYF
clone_size: -; d_call: -; j_call: TRBJ2-1; v_call: TRBV6-8; cdr3_nt: TGTGCCAGCGTCCCCTACTCCTACAATGAGCAGTTCTTC; cdr3_aa: CASVPYSYNEQFF
clone_size: few; d_call: -; j_call: TRBJ1-5; v_call: TRBV28; cdr3_nt: TGTGCCAGCAGCCTGAGGGTTGGTCAGCCCCAGCATTTT; cdr3_aa: CASSLRVGQPQHF
clone_size: -; d_call: TRBD1; j_call: TRBJ1-1; v_call: TRBV6-8; cdr3_nt: TGTGCCAGCAGTTACTCGGTGCAGGGGGTGAACACTGAAGCTTTCTTT; cdr3_aa: CASSYSVQGVNTEAFF
clone_size: -; d_call: TRBD1; j_call: TRBJ1-4; v_call: TRBV28; cdr3_nt: TGTGCCAGCAGTCCAAGTCCGGGACAGGGAGAAACTAATGAAAAACTGTTTTTT; cdr3_aa: CASSPSPGQGETNEKLFF